This T cell receptor (beta chain) was retrieved from a study of neoadjuvant anti-PD-1 for oral cavity cancer. At the level of the study: Before surgery, most patients got three to four biweekly 3 mg/kg nivolumab doses. Patients without progression got a fourth dose around day 43.

The V gene's germline CDR1 is SGHRS and CDR2 YFSETQ. Trimming shortened V by 1 base and J by 5 bases, and 13 bases separated the two germline ends. The CDR3 consists of 15 residues. Stage II-IVA oral cavity squamous cell carcinoma was new and untreated by systemic or radiation therapy. Blood libraries mostly used roughly 0.5 ug genomic DNA, six replicates each. Sequencing was performed with immunoSEQ multiplex PCR; in TCRdb, only in-frame clones are kept and a portion is missing. The table records tens of thousands of clones, more than 60% of them present only once. The clonotype comes from a person aged 35 to 85 with oral cavity squamous cell carcinoma. V usage is TRBV5-1 and J usage is TRBJ2-1; D gene uncertain. The sequencing used PBMCs, collected before nivolumab (anti-PD-1) treatment. CDR3 DNA sequence: TGCGCCAGCAGCTTGATAGGGTCCAAGAACAATGAGCAGTTCTTC. Translated, it gives CASSLIGSKNNEQFF.